The 28 T cell receptor beta chains below come from one sample, sequenced in a study of graft-versus-host responses after intestinal transplantation. The antigens of these receptors remain unknown. TCRdb's copy holds only in-frame clones and misses some; the assay was immunoSEQ multiplex PCR. The profile covers about 90,000 clones, with roughly 92% appearing a single time and roughly 0.31% taken by the ten largest. This sample comprised unstimulated CD4+ T cells sorted from spleen or lymph node cells, obtained before intestinal transplant. These TCRs come from a human donor who received an intestinal transplant.

The V gene is TRBV6-5, the J gene TRBJ2-1, with D uncertain. V lost 7 bases, J lost 11 bases, and 18 bases lay in between. This CDR3 is built from 13 residues. The germline V gene encodes CDR1 MNHEY and CDR2 SVGAGI. The CDR3 spells CASTSEVGTKQFF. The CDR3 DNA follows: TGTGCCAGCACCTCCGAAGTGGGAACAAAGCAGTTCTTC.

The J gene is TRBJ2-7, the V gene TRBV5-1, with TRBD1 matching over 7 bases. V lost 1 base, J lost 3 bases, and 7 bases stayed unmatched. Germline CDR1 SGHRS, CDR2 YFSETQ. The CDR3 sequence is 15 residues long. The CDR3 reads CASSLTWDSLYEQYF. In DNA form, the CDR3 reads TGCGCCAGCAGCTTGACCTGGGACAGCCTCTACGAGCAGTACTTC.

The rearrangement uses TRBV11-1 and TRBJ1-4, with TRBD1 as a possible D gene (5 bases). This CDR3 spans 13 amino acids. Deletions cut 1 base from V and 8 bases from J, with 8 bases between. Germline CDR1 and CDR2: SGHAT and FQDESV (reference sequence). This CDR3 is CASSLDRNEKLFF. The CDR3 nucleotides are TGTGCCAGCAGCTTAGACAGGAACGAAAAACTGTTTTTT.

The chain has TRBV6-5 and TRBJ2-7; 9 positions match TRBD2. This CDR3 comprises 15 residues. The junction had 8 bases not matched to a gene; V was cut back by 3 bases and J by 5 bases. Per the germline V gene, CDR1 is MNHEY and CDR2 is SVGAGI. DNA of the CDR3: TGTGCCAGCAGTTATCCCGGAGCGGGAGGAAACGAGCAGTACTTC. It yields the protein CASSYPGAGGNEQYF.

As for this clone: Other DNA sequences from this sample encode an identical CDR3 as well. V usage is TRBV5-1 and J usage is TRBJ2-1, with TRBD2 identical over 14 bases. Germline V gives CDR1 SGHRS, CDR2 YFSETQ. V dropped 3 bases and J dropped 7; count of bases not matched to a gene: 3. The CDR3 contains 15 residues. The CDR3 loop is CASSSGLAGGNEQFF. CDR3 bases: TGCGCCAGCAGCTCCGGACTAGCGGGAGGAAATGAGCAGTTCTTC.

The V gene is TRBV11-2, the J gene TRBJ1-3, with TRBD1 as a possible D gene (6 bases). The germline V gene has CDR1 SGHAT and CDR2 FQNNGV. The CDR3 covers 15 residues. The V gene lost 5 bases and the J gene lost 2 bases, with 13 bases spanning the gap. CDR3 sequence reads: CASSRLGGTGNTIYF. As DNA, the CDR3 is TGTGCCAGCAGCCGGTTAGGGGGTACTGGAAACACCATATATTTT.

This clone appeared a few times. This chain uses TRBV6-1 with TRBJ2-7, with 10 bases fitting TRBD1. This CDR3 is 15 amino acids long. CDR1 MNHNS and CDR2 SASEGT come from the germline V gene. The ends lost 10 bases at V and 3 bases at J; junction bases unmatched: 12. This chain's CDR3 is CATKRRGQGFYEQYF. CDR3 sequence (DNA): TGTGCCACAAAACGAAGGGGACAGGGGTTCTACGAGCAGTACTTC.

CDR3: CASSTSQAGELFF. The CDR3 DNA is TGTGCCAGCAGTACAAGCCAAGCCGGGGAGCTGTTTTTT. The rearrangement joins TRBV27 to TRBJ2-2, with D uncertain. CDR1 MNHEY and CDR2 SMNVEV come from the germline V gene (reference sequence). The CDR3 spans 13 residues. The V and J ends lost 5 bases and 6 bases respectively, with 10 bases between them.

The V and J genes are TRBV29-1 and TRBJ1-2; TRBD1 agrees at 10 bases. The length of the CDR3 is 15 residues. Germline assignment: CDR1 SQVTM and CDR2 ANQGSEA. V lost 7 bases to trimming and J lost 0 bases; unmatched junction nucleotides: 8. The CDR3: CSAWDRGPPNYGYTF. The CDR3 nucleotides are TGCAGCGCATGGGACAGGGGACCACCTAACTATGGCTACACCTTC. Variable domain in full (rest from reference TRBV29-1 and TRBJ1-2): SAVISQKPSRDICQRGTSLTIQCQVDSQVTMMFWYRQQPGQSLTLIATANQGSEATYESGFVIDKFPISRPNLTFSTLTVSNMSPEDSSIYLCSAWDRGPPNYGYTFGSGTRLTVV.

V and J are TRBV19 and TRBJ2-3, with no clear D. Germline V CDR1 and CDR2: LNHDA, SQIVND (reference sequence). The CDR3 consists of 13 residues. V lost 5 bases and J 6 bases, leaving 12 bases between the germline ends. CDR3 region: CASSGRTGDTQYF. CDR3 nucleotides: TGTGCCAGTAGTGGAAGGACCGGGGATACGCAGTATTTT.

This sequence joins TRBV27 and TRBJ2-1; 14 nucleotides agree with TRBD2. V dropped 5 bases and J dropped 7; count of bases not matched to a gene: 7. The germline V gene has CDR1 MNHEY and CDR2 SMNVEV (reference sequence). There are 16 residues in the CDR3. The CDR3 nucleotides read TGTGCCAGCAGTACGGGACTAGCGGGAGCGGGGAATGAGCAGTTCTTC. It translates to CASSTGLAGAGNEQFF.

This chain connects TRBV27 to TRBJ1-1, with no clear D. V shed 5 bases and J shed 7 bases, with 14 bases lying between them. The CDR3 is 13 amino acids. Germline CDR1 MNHEY, CDR2 SMNVEV (reference sequence). CDR3 bases: TGTGCCAGCAGTCCGGGGTTTGTTAGTGAAGCTTTCTTT. Translating it yields CASSPGFVSEAFF.

V usage is TRBV10-3 and J usage is TRBJ2-1; 8 nucleotides agree with TRBD2. Germline values: CDR1 ENHRY, CDR2 SYGVKD. V was pared by 10 bases and J by 5 bases, with 13 bases of the junction left unmatched. The length of the CDR3 is 15 residues. This CDR3 is CATLNPGLGNNEQFF. The DNA of the CDR3 is TGTGCCACTCTGAACCCGGGACTAGGGAACAATGAGCAGTTCTTC.

To note about this clone: One junction end does not reproduce the germline sequence, and a read error may be involved. This sample includes further DNA sequences coding for the same CDR3. The chain is built from TRBV19 and TRBJ2-3, with unresolved D. Per the germline V gene, CDR1 is LNHDA and CDR2 is SQIVND (reference sequence). CDR3 length equals 15 residues. The CDR3 reads CASNDGRHPTDTQYF. The CDR3 region has the DNA TGTGCCAGTAACGATGGGCGACACCCCACAGATACGCAGTACTTT.

The chain employs TRBV7-3 and TRBJ2-1, with a possible D match to TRBD1 (5 bases). Trimming took off 3 bases at V and 9 bases at J, with 12 bases between the two ends. From germline, CDR1 is SGHTA and CDR2 FQGTGA. The CDR3 is made up of 13 amino acids. CDR3 sequence reads: CASSFQSQGEQFF. CDR3 nucleotide sequence: TGTGCCAGCAGCTTCCAGAGCCAGGGTGAGCAGTTCTTC.

The rearrangement links TRBV19 to TRBJ1-1, with TRBD1 matching 8 bases. J was trimmed by 2 bases and V by 5 bases; bases with no gene match: 4. The CDR3 spans 14 residues. Per germline, CDR1 LNHDA and CDR2 SQIVND (reference sequence). Written as DNA, the CDR3 is TGTGCCAGTAGTCAGGGGGCAAGAAACACTGAAGCTTTCTTT. This translates into CASSQGARNTEAFF.

The chain joins TRBV2 to TRBJ1-4; no definite D call. Germline loops: CDR1 SNHLY, CDR2 FYNNEI. V lost 3 bases to trimming and J lost 4 bases, with 15 bases between them. The CDR3 extends over 16 amino acids. The CDR3 protein is CASSEDGMRVNEKLFF. Written as DNA, the CDR3 is TGTGCCAGCAGTGAGGACGGTATGCGGGTTAATGAAAAACTGTTTTTT.

V usage is TRBV5-1 and J usage is TRBJ2-5; 8 positions match TRBD1. Germline V gene sequence: CDR1 SGHRS, CDR2 YFSETQ. The CDR3 runs to 13 residues. With V trimmed by 2 bases and J by 3 bases, 0 bases remained unmatched. CDR3 in DNA: TGCGCCAGCAGCTTACAGGGGGAAGAGACCCAGTACTTC. Protein: CASSLQGEETQYF.

CDR3 sequence reads: CASSPGQSYEQYF. CDR3 nucleotides: TGTGCCAGCTCTCCGGGACAGTCCTACGAGCAGTACTTC. This sequence joins TRBV18 and TRBJ2-5; 7 bases fit TRBD1. Judging by the DNA end, TRBJ2-7 fits better; the J call may be wrong. Germline lookup yields CDR1 KGHSH and CDR2 LQKENI. The CDR3 runs to 13 residues.

The J gene is TRBJ2-5, the V gene TRBV5-6; D is possibly TRBD2 (6 bases). The CDR3 contains 15 residues. V shed 0 bases and J shed 7 bases, with 16 bases lying between them. Germline CDR1 SGHDT, CDR2 YYEEEE. The CDR3 nucleotides read TGTGCCAGCAGCTTGGTGGTAGCGGCCCGGAGGACCCAGTACTTC. It yields the protein CASSLVVAARRTQYF.

J is TRBJ2-2 and V is TRBV5-1, with D perhaps matching TRBD1 (5 bases). Germline lookup yields CDR1 SGHRS and CDR2 YFSETQ. Trimming stripped 1 base from V and 4 bases from J, with 11 bases between. This CDR3 has 15 residues. CDR3 residues: CASSLSQGPTGELFF. The CDR3 coding sequence is TGCGCCAGCAGCTTGTCCCAGGGCCCCACCGGGGAGCTGTTTTTT.

This clone was counted a single time. This chain uses TRBV6-5 with TRBJ2-1; 13 nucleotides match TRBD2. Losses at the gene ends were 4 bases for V and 4 bases for J; bases not matched to a gene: 1. The CDR3 spans 15 residues. Germline values: CDR1 MNHEY, CDR2 SVGAGI. The CDR3 region is CASSWTSGSYNEQFF. In DNA, the CDR3 is TGTGCCAGCAGTTGGACTAGCGGGAGTTACAATGAGCAGTTCTTC.

The chain is built from TRBV21-1 and TRBJ2-1; the table's D call, TRBD2, was not checked against the DNA. TRBV21-1 is a pseudogene. The CDR3 loop spans 13 amino acids. The CDR3 region has the DNA TGTGCCAGCAGCAAGGGGACTAGCGGTTCTCAGTTCTTC. It codes for CASSKGTSGSQFF.

The chain employs TRBV28 and TRBJ2-5, with 11 bases that match TRBD2. CDR3 length equals 12 residues. Trimming took 8 bases from V and 11 from J; bases not matched to a gene: 7. CDR1 is MDHEN, CDR2 SYDVKM, per germline. The CDR3 sequence: CASRSSGRPQYF. The CDR3 DNA reads as TGTGCCAGCCGCTCTAGCGGGAGGCCGCAGTACTTC. Combining the CDR3 with reference TRBV28 and TRBJ2-5 gives the whole variable domain DVKVTQSSRYLVKRTGEKVFLECVQDMDHENMFWYRQDPGLGLRLIYFSYDVKMKEKGDIPEGYSVSREKKERFSLILESASTNQTSMYLCASRSSGRPQYFGPGTRLLVL.

V and J are TRBV19 and TRBJ2-7, with 7 nucleotides matching TRBD1. The germline CDR1 and CDR2 sequences are LNHDA and SQIVND (reference sequence). The V and J ends lost 4 bases and 2 bases, in that order; junction bases with no gene match: 2. The CDR3 spans 13 residues. CDR3 residues: CASSRTGPYEQYF. The CDR3 nucleotides read TGTGCCAGTAGTAGGACAGGACCCTACGAGCAGTACTTC. Based on the CDR3 plus reference TRBV19 and TRBJ2-7, the full variable domain is DGGITQSPKYLFRKEGQNVTLSCEQNLNHDAMYWYRQDPGQGLRLIYYSQIVNDFQKGDIAEGYSVSREKKESFPLTVTSAQKNPTAFYLCASSRTGPYEQYFGPGTRLTVT.

This chain joins TRBV7-6 and TRBJ2-5; tentatively, D is TRBD1 or TRBD2 (5 bases each). CDR1 and CDR2 from the germline V gene are SGHVS and FNYEAQ. Between the trimmed V and J ends, which lost 5 bases and 4 bases, there was a span of 17 bases. The CDR3 is made up of 15 amino acids. Here the CDR3 DNA reads TGTGCCAGCAGCCTCGGGACCACGCGTGGAGAGACCCAGTACTTC. Translating it yields CASSLGTTRGETQYF.

V is TRBV10-2 and J is TRBJ2-7, with 7 nucleotides matching TRBD2. Germline CDR1 reads WSHSY; CDR2 reads SAAADI. The CDR3 totals 14 residues. The J segment lost 3 bases and the V segment lost 0 bases, leaving 2 bases of the junction unmatched. The CDR3 nucleotides are TGCGCCAGCAGTGAGTCGGCTAGCGGCTACGAGCAGTACTTC. Translation: CASSESASGYEQYF.

The gene calls are TRBV11-2 and TRBJ1-1; D remains ambiguous. Looked up from germline, CDR1 is SGHAT and CDR2 is FQNNGV. This CDR3 is 13 amino acids long. Trimming removed 2 bases from V and 3 bases from J, with 7 bases in between. CDR3 amino acids: CASSLTADTEAFF. The CDR3 DNA follows: TGTGCCAGCAGCTTAACGGCGGACACTGAAGCTTTCTTT.